These T cell receptor beta chains were read from a single sample in a study of blood T cell repertoires in COVID-19. The assay was immunoSEQ multiplex PCR, and TCRdb's table has in-frame clones only and misses some. The sample comprises about 380,000 clones, about 89% of which are singletons, and roughly 1.2% rests with the top ten. The sequencing input was peripheral blood. The source of these receptors is a man between 40 and 49 years old with acute or convalescent COVID-19. Each CDR3 is given with its conserved first and last residue. D genes are given only for firm matches. The listing skips clone size in some rows; elsewhere it reads once, few, many or a size class.

>.|TRBD1|TRBV7-2|TRBJ2-1
TGTGCCAGCAGCCCTCGGACAGGGGAATTGCAGTTCTTC
CASSPRTGELQFF
>.|.|TRBV28|TRBJ2-2
TGTGCCAGCAGTCGGAACACCGGGGAGCTGTTTTTT
CASSRNTGELFF
>once|TRBD2|TRBV3-1/TRBV3-2|TRBJ2-1
TGTGCCAGCAGCCCTCATGGGGGGGGAGGGCTAGCGAGAACAAGCTCCTACAATGAGCAGTTCTTC
CASSPHGGGGLARTSSYNEQFF
>.|TRBD2|TRBV4-1|TRBJ2-7
TGCGCCAGCAGCCAAGATAGGGCTAGCGGGAGCTCTTACGAGCAGTACTTC
CASSQDRASGSSYEQYF
>few|TRBD1|TRBV11-3|TRBJ2-7
TGTGCCAGCAGCTCAAGAATGTGGCACAGGGGCCGCTCCTACGAGCAGTACTTC
CASSSRMWHRGRSYEQYF
>.|.|TRBV5-4|TRBJ2-7
TGTGCCAGCAGCTTGGAACAGAACGAGCAGTACTTC
CASSLEQNEQYF
>.|TRBD1|TRBV29-1|TRBJ1-1
TGCAGCGCCAAGGACAGGGCAATCACTGAAGCTTTCTTT
CSAKDRAITEAFF
>.|.|TRBV25-1|TRBJ1-2
TGTGCCAGCAGTGGAGGGGACATCTATGGCTACACCTTC
CASSGGDIYGYTF
>.|.|TRBV2|TRBJ1-5
TGTGCCAGCAGTGAAAGCAAGGGGGTAGGCAATCAGCCCCAGCATTTT
CASSESKGVGNQPQHF
>.|.|TRBV5-8|TRBJ1-2
TGTGCCAGCAGCCCTCGGACTTGGGGCTACACCTTC
CASSPRTWGYTF
>.|TRBD1|TRBV6-5|TRBJ1-1
TGTGCCAGCACCCCAGACAGGGCCCGTGGTGAAGCTTTCTTT
CASTPDRARGEAFF
>once|TRBD2|TRBV5-4|TRBJ2-1
TGTGCCAGCAGCTTGGGACTAGCGGGGGGTATCAACAATGAGCAGTTCTTC
CASSLGLAGGINNEQFF
>.|TRBD1|TRBV18|TRBJ1-1
TGTGCCAGCTCTCCTTCACAGGGGGCTATCACTGAAGCTTTCTTT
CASSPSQGAITEAFF
>.|.|TRBV27|TRBJ1-1
TGTGCCAGCTTCAGGACAGCCTTGAGCACTGAAGCTTTCTTT
CASFRTALSTEAFF
>.|TRBD1|TRBV5-1|TRBJ2-3
TGCGCCAGCAGCACGGGACAGGGATACACAGATACGCAGTATTTT
CASSTGQGYTDTQYF
>once|.|TRBV7-9|TRBJ1-6
TGTGCCAGCAGCCAACGTATCGGATCCAGGCATTATTCACCCCTCCACTTT
CASSQRIGSRHYSPLHF
>.|TRBD1|TRBV14|TRBJ2-1
TGTGCCAGCAGCTTTAACAGGGGACGTGAGCAGTTCTTC
CASSFNRGREQFF
>.|TRBD1|TRBV28|TRBJ1-5
TGTGCCAGCAGCTCCCTCCCCGGGACAGGGAGGAATCAGCCCCAGCATTTT
CASSSLPGTGRNQPQHF
>.|.|TRBV2|TRBJ2-7
TGTGCCAGCAGTGAATTTGGACAGCGGCGCTACGAGCAGTACTTC
CASSEFGQRRYEQYF
>.|TRBD1|TRBV30|TRBJ2-6
TGTGCCTGGAGTCGGGACAGGGTTGGTGGGGCCAACGTCCTGACTTTC
CAWSRDRVGGANVLTF
>.|.|TRBV6-2/TRBV6-3|TRBJ2-7
TGTGCCAGCAGCCCTCTGGTAGGGGCGAGAGAGCAGTACTTC
CASSPLVGAREQYF
>.|.|TRBV2|TRBJ1-5
TGTGCCAGCGTCGACGGACTATACAATCAGCCCCAGCATTTT
CASVDGLYNQPQHF
>.|.|TRBV6-5|TRBJ1-2
TGTGCCAGCAACCAAGGGGGACCCTATGGCTACACCTTC
CASNQGGPYGYTF
>.|TRBD2|TRBV11-2|TRBJ2-7
TGTGCCAGCAGCTTAGAACCTAGCGGGGGCTCCTACGAGCAGTACTTC
CASSLEPSGGSYEQYF
>once|TRBD1|TRBV9|TRBJ1-1
TGTGCCAGCAGCTCTTGGACAGGGAAGAACACTGAAGCTTTCTTT
CASSSWTGKNTEAFF
>.|.|TRBV5-4|TRBJ1-1
TGTGCCAGCAGCTTGGAGCAGGTCCGTAGTGAAGCTTTCTTT
CASSLEQVRSEAFF
>.|.|TRBV7-9|TRBJ1-6
TGTGCCAGCAGCTTAGATCCAAATTCACCCCTCCACTTT
CASSLDPNSPLHF
>.|.|TRBV27|TRBJ2-7
TGTGCCAGCACCGTGAGTAGGGAGACCGCCTACGAGCAGTACTTC
CASTVSRETAYEQYF
>once|TRBD1|TRBV28|TRBJ1-5
TGTGCCAGCAGTTTATTCCCGGACAGGGAGTTTGTGAGCAATCAGCCCCAGCATTTT
CASSLFPDREFVSNQPQHF
>.|TRBD1|TRBV2|TRBJ1-5
TGTGCCAGCAGTAGAGCGGGACAGGACCATTTTTACGGCAATCAGCCCCAGCATTTT
CASSRAGQDHFYGNQPQHF
>.|.|TRBV5-1|TRBJ2-7
TGCGCCAGCAGCGTATACGGGACAAACTACGAGCAGTACTTC
CASSVYGTNYEQYF
>.|.|TRBV2|TRBJ1-2
TGTGCCAGCAGACAAAGGGGGTACGGCTATGGCTACACCTTC
CASRQRGYGYGYTF
>.|.|TRBV2|TRBJ2-1
TGTGCCAGCAGTGAATGGTCGGGGGAATTGAACAATGAGCAGTTCTTC
CASSEWSGELNNEQFF
>.|TRBD1|TRBV19|TRBJ2-7
TGTGCCAGTAGTCCGGGACAGGGTGGCTACGAGCAGTACTTC
CASSPGQGGYEQYF
>.|.|TRBV2|TRBJ2-3
TGTGCCAGCAAGGGACACTTCACAGATACGCAGTATTTT
CASKGHFTDTQYF
>.|.|TRBV28|TRBJ1-3
TGTGCCAGCAGTTTAGTCAGGGAAGTAAGAAACACCATATATTTT
CASSLVREVRNTIYF
>.|.|TRBV19|TRBJ2-7
TGTGCCAGTAGTACAGGGGTGAATCAGGACGAGCAGTACTTC
CASSTGVNQDEQYF
>.|.|TRBV12-5|TRBJ1-5
TGTGCTAGTGGTTTGGTACGATTGGGCCGTAGCAATCAGCCCCAGCATTTT
CASGLVRLGRSNQPQHF
>.|TRBD1|TRBV6-5|TRBJ1-3
TGTGCCAGCAGGGACAGGGCTGGAAACACCATATATTTT
CASRDRAGNTIYF
>.|.|TRBV7-2|TRBJ2-1
TGTGCCAGCAGCTTAGGGACCAGCGGGCAGTTCTTC
CASSLGTSGQFF
>.|TRBD1|TRBV30|TRBJ2-3
TGTGCCTGGAGTAAGACAGGGACAGATACGCAGTATTTT
CAWSKTGTDTQYF
>.|.|TRBV11-3|TRBJ1-1
TGTGCCAGCAGCTTATCGGGGAACACTGAAGCTTTCTTT
CASSLSGNTEAFF
>.|.|TRBV4-3|TRBJ2-3
TGCGCCAGCAGCCAAGATCGCTCGGGATATACGCAGTATTTT
CASSQDRSGYTQYF
>.|TRBD2|TRBV3-1/TRBV3-2|TRBJ2-1
TGTGCCAGCAGCCAAATGGTCGTAAGCGGGGGTGGGAATGAGCAGTTCTTC
CASSQMVVSGGGNEQFF
>once|TRBD1|TRBV7-9|TRBJ2-7
TGTGCCAGCAGCCAACGACAGGGGGCAGATTACGAGCAGTACTTC
CASSQRQGADYEQYF